One T cell receptor (beta chain) is described in this entry. The antigen is unknown. This sample stems from a study of Ad26.COV2.S vaccination and SARS-CoV-2 variants. As for the study in general: Donor got 5x10^10 or 1x10^11 viral particles of Ad26.COV2.S. Study-wide points: Total T cell responses, in the TCR breadth and depth analyses, may have been underestimated. Comparable non-spike TCR breadth was observed in vaccine and placebo recipients. Placebo recipients showed lower spike-specific TCR breadth than vaccinees.

This CDR3 contains 15 residues. Germline CDR1 reads LGHDT; CDR2 reads YNNKEL (reference sequence). Trimming left V 0 bases short and J 4 bases short, with 10 bases between. The sample's treatment: over 15 received Ad26.COV2.S at low or high dose, single or two shots; roughly five received placebo; per-sample allocation not given. Sample collection was performed on day 63 after the first vaccine or placebo injection. Measured with immunoSEQ multiplex PCR; TCRdb has only the in-frame clones, and not every one. The profile shows roughly 400,000 clones, 90% of them singletons. The receptor was isolated from a person between 18 and 65 years old who received the Ad26.COV2.S COVID-19 vaccine or a placebo. V gene TRBV3-1 (or the pseudogene TRBV3-2) combines with J gene TRBJ1-5; D is undetermined. The specimen was peripheral blood, collected in a trial of Ad26.COV2.S vaccine versus placebo. The CDR3 loop reads CASSQDLLPNQPQHF. In DNA form, the CDR3 reads TGTGCCAGCAGCCAAGATCTTTTACCTAATCAGCCCCAGCATTTT.